Below are 9 T cell receptor beta chains sequenced from a single sample in a study of blood T cell repertoires in COVID-19. TCRdb's table, derived via immunoSEQ multiplex PCR, lists solely in-frame clones and lacks some. The table lists 150,000 or so clones, over 60% of them singletons. What was sequenced was peripheral blood. These receptors came from an elderly woman with active or convalescent COVID-19.

The rearrangement uses TRBV28 and TRBJ1-5; 7 bases match TRBD1. The J segment lost 2 bases and the V segment lost 3 bases, leaving 7 bases of the junction unmatched. The CDR3 has 16 residues. Germline V lookup: CDR1 MDHEN, CDR2 SYDVKM. The CDR3 bases are TGTGCCAGCAGTTTGGAGGACAGGCCGCGCAATCAGCCCCAGCATTTT. Protein sequence: CASSLEDRPRNQPQHF.

The rearrangement uses TRBV7-9 and TRBJ1-1; 7 positions match TRBD1. Germline V gives CDR1 SEHNR, CDR2 FQNEAQ (reference sequence). J was trimmed by 7 bases and V by 5 bases; bases with no gene match: 7. This CDR3 region has 13 residues. The CDR3: CASSRQGVSEAFF. The DNA of the CDR3 is TGTGCCAGCAGCCGACAGGGAGTCAGTGAAGCTTTCTTT.

The J gene is TRBJ2-5, the V gene TRBV7-2, with 7 bases fitting TRBD2. The CDR3 is made up of 15 amino acids. V lost 1 base to trimming and J lost 5 bases; unmatched junction nucleotides: 7. The V gene's germline CDR1 is SGHTA and CDR2 FQGNSA. Here the CDR3 reads CASSLGLAAAETQYF. In DNA form, the CDR3 reads TGTGCCAGCAGCTTAGGTCTAGCGGCCGCGGAGACCCAGTACTTC.

This chain uses TRBV9 with TRBJ1-1, with 9 bases identical to TRBD1. The ends lost 4 bases at V and 4 bases at J; junction bases unmatched: 5. This CDR3 comprises 14 residues. CDR1 is SGDLS, CDR2 YYNGEE, per germline. Written as DNA, the CDR3 is TGTGCCAGCAGCACGGGACAGGGAATCACTGAAGCTTTCTTT. Encoded protein: CASSTGQGITEAFF. The entire variable domain, with the rest obtained from reference TRBV9 and TRBJ1-1, is as follows: DSGVTQTPKHLITATGQRVTLRCSPRSGDLSVYWYQQSLDQGLQFLIQYYNGEERAKGNILERFSAQQFPDLHSELNLSSLELGDSALYFCASSTGQGITEAFFGQGTRLTVV.

The sample holds a few counts of this clone. This chain links TRBV6-2 or TRBV6-3 with TRBJ2-7; TRBD2 might be the D (6 bases). V was clipped by 0 bases and J by 2 bases, with 8 bases between them. This CDR3 spans 14 amino acids. Germline V gene sequence: CDR1 MNHEY, CDR2 SVGEGT. The DNA for the CDR3 is TGTGCCAGCAGTTACTCGGGGGGACCCTACGAGCAGTACTTC. Translated: CASSYSGGPYEQYF.

V is TRBV6-5 and J is TRBJ1-2, with TRBD1 as a possible D gene (5 bases). Germline V lookup: CDR1 MNHEY, CDR2 SVGAGI. The CDR3 runs to 16 residues. Trimming removed 0 bases at V and 4 bases at J, with 15 bases between. The CDR3 protein is CASSYSFGQGIYGYTF. The CDR3 DNA reads as TGTGCCAGCAGTTACTCATTCGGGCAGGGAATCTATGGCTACACCTTC.

This chain connects TRBV11-2 to TRBJ2-5; D gene unclear. V lost 5 bases and J lost 2, with 12 bases in between. The CDR3 runs 14 residues. Germline-derived CDR1 and CDR2 are SGHAT and FQNNGV. In DNA form, the CDR3 reads TGTGCCAGCAGCGCAAATGTAGTTCAAGAGACCCAGTACTTC. Residues: CASSANVVQETQYF.

The genes are TRBV7-9 and TRBJ1-2; D unresolved. The V end lost 1 base, the J end lost 7 bases, and 13 bases lay between the germline ends. Germline loops: CDR1 SEHNR, CDR2 FQNEAQ (reference sequence). CDR3 length equals 14 residues. The CDR3 spells CASSLEAQAGGYTF. The CDR3 nucleotides read TGTGCCAGCAGCTTAGAAGCTCAGGCGGGTGGCTACACCTTC.

The chain uses TRBV5-8 and TRBJ2-3; 7 bases map to TRBD1. In germline, CDR1 is SGHTS, CDR2 YDEGEE. V was clipped by 6 bases and J by 6 bases; unmatched bases: 13. The CDR3 spans 15 residues. The CDR3 is CASTRTGNPSDTQYF. The DNA of the CDR3 is TGTGCCAGCACCCGGACAGGAAACCCCAGTGATACGCAGTATTTT.